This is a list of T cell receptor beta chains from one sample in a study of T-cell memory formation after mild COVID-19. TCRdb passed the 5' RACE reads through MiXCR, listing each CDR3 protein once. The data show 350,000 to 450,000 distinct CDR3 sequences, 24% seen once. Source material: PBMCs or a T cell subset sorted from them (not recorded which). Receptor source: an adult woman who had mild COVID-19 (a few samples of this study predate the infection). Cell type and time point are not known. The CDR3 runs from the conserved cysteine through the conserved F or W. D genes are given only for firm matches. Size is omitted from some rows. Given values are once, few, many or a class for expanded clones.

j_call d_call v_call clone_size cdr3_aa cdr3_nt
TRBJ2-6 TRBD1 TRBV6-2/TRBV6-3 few CASNRDSLSGANVLTF TGTGCCAGCAACCGGGACAGCCTATCTGGGGCCAACGTCCTGACTTTC
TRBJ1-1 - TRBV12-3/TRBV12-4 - CASSFGGGRPNTEAFF TGTGCCAGCAGTTTTGGTGGCGGACGGCCGAACACTGAAGCTTTCTTT
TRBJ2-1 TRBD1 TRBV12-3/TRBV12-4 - CASSSPSGQTYNEQFF TGTGCCAGCAGTTCCCCTTCGGGACAGACTTACAATGAGCAGTTCTTC
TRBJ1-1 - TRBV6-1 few CASSPGARGTEAFF TGTGCCAGCAGCCCTGGGGCCCGGGGGACTGAAGCTTTCTTT
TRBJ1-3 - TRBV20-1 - CSAQSRGPSGNTIYF TGCAGTGCTCAGTCGAGGGGCCCCTCTGGAAACACCATATATTTT
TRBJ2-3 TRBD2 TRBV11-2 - CASSFRTSGDLLQYF TGTGCCAGCAGCTTTAGGACTAGCGGGGACCTATTGCAGTATTTT
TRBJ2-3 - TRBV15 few CATSRDPSTDTQYF TGTGCCACCAGCAGAGACCCTAGCACAGATACGCAGTATTTT
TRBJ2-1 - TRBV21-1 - CASSKAGGRNEQFF TGTGCCAGCAGCAAAGCGGGGGGGCGGAATGAGCAGTTCTTC
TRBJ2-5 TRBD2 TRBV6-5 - CASSPTAGGHEETQYF TGTGCCAGCAGTCCCACCGCGGGGGGGCACGAGGAGACCCAGTACTTC
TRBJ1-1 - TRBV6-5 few CASSTNTEAFF TGTGCCAGCAGCACGAACACTGAAGCTTTCTTT
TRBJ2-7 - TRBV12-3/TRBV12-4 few CASSGTLTGEQYF TGTGCCAGCAGTGGCACCTTGACCGGCGAGCAGTACTTC